A selection of T cell receptor beta chains follows, all from one sample in a study of blood T cell repertoires in COVID-19. Method: immunoSEQ multiplex PCR; TCRdb's copy keeps in-frame clones and lacks some. The sample has around 210,000 clones, roughly 90% seen once. Input material: PBMCs or T cells enriched from blood (not recorded which). Every receptor here comes from a woman aged 18 to 35 who had recovered from COVID-19. The CDR3 runs from the conserved cysteine through the conserved F or W. Each record gives: V gene, clone size, J gene, D gene, CDR3 protein, CDR3 DNA. A D gene is named only where the DNA matches it firmly. Not every row has a clone size; where given, it reads once, few, many or a size class.

V gene: TRBV6-5
clone size: few
J gene: TRBJ1-2
D gene: NA
CDR3 protein: CASRGTGNYGYTF
CDR3 DNA: TGTGCCAGCAGGGGTACAGGGAACTATGGCTACACCTTC

V gene: TRBV9
clone size: NA
J gene: TRBJ2-1
D gene: TRBD1
CDR3 protein: CASSVAGTDPIYNEQFF
CDR3 DNA: TGTGCCAGCAGCGTTGCCGGGACAGACCCTATCTACAATGAGCAGTTCTTC

V gene: TRBV29-1
clone size: NA
J gene: TRBJ2-3
D gene: TRBD2
CDR3 protein: CSALGGLAGPSWDTQYF
CDR3 DNA: TGCAGCGCCTTGGGGGGACTAGCGGGACCTAGCTGGGATACGCAGTATTTT

V gene: TRBV5-6
clone size: once
J gene: TRBJ2-1
D gene: NA
CDR3 protein: CASSLLAHEQFF
CDR3 DNA: TGTGCCAGCAGCTTGTTAGCGCATGAGCAGTTCTTC

V gene: TRBV18
clone size: NA
J gene: TRBJ1-1
D gene: NA
CDR3 protein: CASSPGLGRVYTEAFF
CDR3 DNA: TGTGCCAGCTCACCAGGACTAGGCAGGGTGTACACTGAAGCTTTCTTT

V gene: TRBV5-1
clone size: few
J gene: TRBJ1-2
D gene: TRBD1
CDR3 protein: CASSTPGGGYTF
CDR3 DNA: TGCGCCAGCAGCACCCCAGGGGGTGGCTACACCTTC

V gene: TRBV20-1
clone size: NA
J gene: TRBJ1-1
D gene: NA
CDR3 protein: CSARALAEAFF
CDR3 DNA: TGCAGTGCTAGGGCTCTGGCTGAAGCTTTCTTT

V gene: TRBV3-1/TRBV3-2
clone size: NA
J gene: TRBJ1-1
D gene: NA
CDR3 protein: CASSPTAGRSFEAFF
CDR3 DNA: TGTGCCAGCAGCCCCACAGCGGGACGGAGCTTTGAAGCTTTCTTT

V gene: TRBV23-1
clone size: NA
J gene: TRBJ2-3
D gene: NA
CDR3 protein: CASSQPLRRGADTQYF
CDR3 DNA: TGCGCCAGCAGTCAGCCTCTTCGTAGGGGCGCAGATACGCAGTATTTT

V gene: TRBV18
clone size: NA
J gene: TRBJ2-7
D gene: NA
CDR3 protein: CASSRPIRCYEQYF
CDR3 DNA: TGTGCCAGCTCGCGTCCAATTCGTTGCTACGAGCAGTACTTC

V gene: TRBV19
clone size: NA
J gene: TRBJ2-2
D gene: NA
CDR3 protein: CASSVREPRGTGELFF
CDR3 DNA: TGTGCCAGTAGTGTCCGGGAGCCCCGCGGCACCGGGGAGCTGTTTTTT

V gene: TRBV27
clone size: NA
J gene: TRBJ1-1
D gene: NA
CDR3 protein: CASSLNRNTEAFF
CDR3 DNA: TGTGCCAGCAGTTTGAACAGGAACACTGAAGCTTTCTTT

V gene: TRBV2
clone size: NA
J gene: TRBJ1-2
D gene: TRBD1
CDR3 protein: CATGTGYGYTF
CDR3 DNA: TGTGCCACCGGGACAGGCTATGGCTACACCTTC

V gene: TRBV6-5
clone size: NA
J gene: TRBJ1-1
D gene: NA
CDR3 protein: CASSYGTDSTEAFF
CDR3 DNA: TGTGCCAGCAGTTACGGTACGGACAGTACTGAAGCTTTCTTT

V gene: TRBV3-1/TRBV3-2
clone size: NA
J gene: TRBJ2-5
D gene: TRBD1
CDR3 protein: CASSFDRGETQYF
CDR3 DNA: TGTGCCAGCAGCTTCGACAGGGGTGAGACCCAGTACTTC

V gene: TRBV12-3/TRBV12-4
clone size: NA
J gene: TRBJ1-3
D gene: NA
CDR3 protein: CAGGGFSGNTIYF
CDR3 DNA: TGTGCCGGTGGGGGGTTCTCTGGAAACACCATATATTTT

V gene: TRBV11-2
clone size: NA
J gene: TRBJ2-7
D gene: NA
CDR3 protein: CASSLQGVVGEQYF
CDR3 DNA: TGTGCCAGCAGCTTACAAGGGGTGGTGGGAGAGCAGTACTTC

V gene: TRBV13
clone size: NA
J gene: TRBJ2-2
D gene: NA
CDR3 protein: CATTTGGSTGELFF
CDR3 DNA: TGTGCCACGACGACCGGAGGGAGCACCGGGGAGCTGTTTTTT

V gene: TRBV11-2
clone size: few
J gene: TRBJ1-1
D gene: NA
CDR3 protein: CASSLGIQGNTEAFF
CDR3 DNA: TGTGCCAGCAGCTTAGGGATACAGGGGAACACTGAAGCTTTCTTT

V gene: TRBV30
clone size: NA
J gene: TRBJ2-2
D gene: NA
CDR3 protein: CAWSGGRGVTGELFF
CDR3 DNA: TGTGCCTGGTCCGGGGGGAGGGGGGTCACCGGGGAGCTGTTTTTT

V gene: TRBV19
clone size: once
J gene: TRBJ1-4
D gene: TRBD1
CDR3 protein: CASSSTQGGTEKLFF
CDR3 DNA: TGTGCCAGTAGTTCCACTCAGGGGGGAACTGAAAAACTGTTTTTT

V gene: TRBV5-6
clone size: NA
J gene: TRBJ2-2
D gene: TRBD1
CDR3 protein: CASSRDRRNTGELFF
CDR3 DNA: TGTGCCAGCAGCCGGGACAGGAGAAACACCGGGGAGCTGTTTTTT

V gene: TRBV21-1
clone size: NA
J gene: TRBJ1-1
D gene: NA
CDR3 protein: CASSKGARRAFF
CDR3 DNA: TGTGCCAGCAGCAAAGGGGCGCGACGGGCTTTCTTT

V gene: TRBV6-5
clone size: NA
J gene: TRBJ2-7
D gene: NA
CDR3 protein: CASSYSPYSYEQYF
CDR3 DNA: TGTGCCAGCAGTTACTCACCCTACTCCTACGAGCAGTACTTC

V gene: TRBV6-5
clone size: once
J gene: TRBJ1-2
D gene: NA
CDR3 protein: CASRGPAREYYGYTF
CDR3 DNA: TGTGCCAGCAGAGGGCCGGCCAGGGAATACTATGGCTACACCTTC

V gene: TRBV7-8
clone size: NA
J gene: TRBJ1-4
D gene: NA
CDR3 protein: CASSLARRELVYEKLFF
CDR3 DNA: TGTGCCAGCAGCTTAGCGAGGAGGGAGTTAGTTTATGAAAAACTGTTTTTT

V gene: TRBV6-5
clone size: NA
J gene: TRBJ2-1
D gene: NA
CDR3 protein: CASSRLLSGREQFF
CDR3 DNA: TGTGCCAGCAGTCGCCTGCTTTCTGGCCGAGAGCAGTTCTTC

V gene: TRBV9
clone size: NA
J gene: TRBJ1-1
D gene: NA
CDR3 protein: CASSVASGWNTEAFF
CDR3 DNA: TGTGCCAGCAGCGTAGCATCAGGGTGGAACACTGAAGCTTTCTTT

V gene: TRBV5-1
clone size: NA
J gene: TRBJ1-1
D gene: NA
CDR3 protein: CASSSEEDDAEAFF
CDR3 DNA: TGCGCCAGCAGCTCGGAGGAGGACGACGCTGAAGCTTTCTTT

V gene: TRBV6-2/TRBV6-3
clone size: NA
J gene: TRBJ1-5
D gene: NA
CDR3 protein: CASSYTGYSNQPQHF
CDR3 DNA: TGTGCCAGCAGTTACACCGGGTATAGCAATCAGCCCCAGCATTTT

V gene: TRBV9
clone size: once
J gene: TRBJ1-1
D gene: TRBD1
CDR3 protein: CASSVSQGANTEAFF
CDR3 DNA: TGTGCCAGCAGCGTAAGTCAGGGGGCGAACACTGAAGCTTTCTTT

V gene: TRBV28
clone size: NA
J gene: TRBJ2-1
D gene: TRBD2
CDR3 protein: CASSPAGGSYNEQFF
CDR3 DNA: TGTGCCAGCAGTCCCGCGGGGGGTTCCTACAATGAGCAGTTCTTC

V gene: TRBV9
clone size: NA
J gene: TRBJ1-6
D gene: NA
CDR3 protein: CASSVGQGSPYNSPLHF
CDR3 DNA: TGTGCCAGCAGCGTAGGGCAGGGAAGCCCCTATAATTCACCCCTCCACTTT

V gene: TRBV28
clone size: NA
J gene: TRBJ1-6
D gene: TRBD1
CDR3 protein: CASSFAGTAYSSPLHF
CDR3 DNA: TGTGCCAGCAGTTTTGCCGGGACAGCCTATAGTTCACCCCTCCACTTT

V gene: TRBV6-5
clone size: NA
J gene: TRBJ2-1
D gene: TRBD2
CDR3 protein: CASSYRGGLDEQFF
CDR3 DNA: TGTGCCAGCAGTTATAGGGGAGGGTTGGATGAGCAGTTCTTC

V gene: TRBV30
clone size: few
J gene: TRBJ2-7
D gene: TRBD1
CDR3 protein: CAWSVQGASYEQYF
CDR3 DNA: TGTGCCTGGAGTGTACAGGGGGCATCCTACGAGCAGTACTTC

V gene: TRBV19
clone size: NA
J gene: TRBJ1-1
D gene: NA
CDR3 protein: CASSIARGGTEAFF
CDR3 DNA: TGTGCCAGTAGTATAGCAAGGGGGGGGACTGAAGCTTTCTTT

V gene: TRBV6-6
clone size: once
J gene: TRBJ1-6
D gene: NA
CDR3 protein: CASSYQGSDSPLHF
CDR3 DNA: TGTGCCAGCAGTTACCAGGGGTCAGATTCACCCCTCCACTTT

V gene: TRBV4-1
clone size: NA
J gene: TRBJ1-1
D gene: TRBD1
CDR3 protein: CASSRGQGTEAFF
CDR3 DNA: TGCGCCAGCAGCCGGGGACAGGGCACTGAAGCTTTCTTT

V gene: TRBV9
clone size: once
J gene: TRBJ2-3
D gene: NA
CDR3 protein: CASSVAGTFPRDTQYF
CDR3 DNA: TGTGCCAGCAGCGTAGCCGGGACATTCCCTAGAGATACGCAGTATTTT

V gene: TRBV16
clone size: NA
J gene: TRBJ1-1
D gene: NA
CDR3 protein: CASRDTGMGTEAFF
CDR3 DNA: TGTGCCAGCAGAGACACAGGGATGGGCACTGAAGCTTTCTTT

V gene: TRBV11-2
clone size: NA
J gene: TRBJ1-5
D gene: NA
CDR3 protein: CASSHGGPQHF
CDR3 DNA: TGTGCCAGCAGCCACGGTGGGCCCCAGCATTTT

V gene: TRBV24-1
clone size: NA
J gene: TRBJ1-5
D gene: TRBD1
CDR3 protein: CATSGTGDHQPQHF
CDR3 DNA: TGTGCCACCTCCGGGACAGGGGACCATCAGCCCCAGCATTTT

V gene: TRBV2
clone size: NA
J gene: TRBJ2-1
D gene: TRBD2
CDR3 protein: CASGTSGGYNEQFF
CDR3 DNA: TGTGCCAGTGGTACTAGCGGGGGATACAATGAGCAGTTCTTC

V gene: TRBV7-6
clone size: NA
J gene: TRBJ2-5
D gene: TRBD2
CDR3 protein: CASSLDASGGGEETQYF
CDR3 DNA: TGTGCCAGCAGCTTAGACGCTAGCGGGGGCGGTGAAGAGACCCAGTACTTC